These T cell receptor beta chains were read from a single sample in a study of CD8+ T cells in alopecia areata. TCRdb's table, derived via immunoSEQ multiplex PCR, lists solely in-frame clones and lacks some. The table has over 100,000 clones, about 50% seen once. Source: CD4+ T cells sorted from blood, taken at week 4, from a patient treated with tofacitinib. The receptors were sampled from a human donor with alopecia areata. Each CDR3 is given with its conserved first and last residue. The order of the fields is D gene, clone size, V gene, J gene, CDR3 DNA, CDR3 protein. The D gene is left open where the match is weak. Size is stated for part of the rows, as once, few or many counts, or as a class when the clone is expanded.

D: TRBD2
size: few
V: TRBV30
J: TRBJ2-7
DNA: TGTGCCTGGAGTGTATCCCGACTAGCGCGTGCTTCCTACGAGCAGTACTTC
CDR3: CAWSVSRLARASYEQYF

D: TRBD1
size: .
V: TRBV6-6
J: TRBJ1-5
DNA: TGTGCCAGCAGTGGCACAGGGGGCAATCAGCCCCAGCATTTT
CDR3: CASSGTGGNQPQHF

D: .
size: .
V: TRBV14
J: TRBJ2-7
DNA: TGTGCCAGCAGCCAAATTGGCGGTCTGGGGCAGTACTTC
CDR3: CASSQIGGLGQYF

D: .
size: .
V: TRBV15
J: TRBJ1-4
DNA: TGTGCCCCTGGGGAAAAACTGTTTTTT
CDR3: CAPGEKLFF

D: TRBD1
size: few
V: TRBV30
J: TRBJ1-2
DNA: TGTGCCTGGAGTGCCGCCGGGACAGGGGTCAATGGCTACACCTTC
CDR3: CAWSAAGTGVNGYTF

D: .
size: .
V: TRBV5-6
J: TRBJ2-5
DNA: TGTGCCAGCACCAATCGGATGGGGAAGACCCAGTACTTC
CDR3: CASTNRMGKTQYF

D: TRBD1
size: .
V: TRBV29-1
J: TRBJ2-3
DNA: TGCAGCGAAACCGACAGGGGTACCACAGATACGCAGTATTTT
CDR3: CSETDRGTTDTQYF

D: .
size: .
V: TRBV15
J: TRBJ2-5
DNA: TGTGCCACCAGCAGGGCTAGGGCGGAGACCCAGTACTTC
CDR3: CATSRARAETQYF

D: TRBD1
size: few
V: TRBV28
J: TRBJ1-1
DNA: TGTGCCAGCAGTTTAGGGGTCGGGACAGGGGGGACTGAAGCTTTCTTT
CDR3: CASSLGVGTGGTEAFF

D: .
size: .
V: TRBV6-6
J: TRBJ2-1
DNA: TGTGCCAGCAGTGACCGGGGGGCCAGGGATGAGCAGTTCTTC
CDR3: CASSDRGARDEQFF

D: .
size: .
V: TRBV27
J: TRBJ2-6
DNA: TGTGCCAGCGGGCTCTCTGGGGCCAACGTCCTGACTTTC
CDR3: CASGLSGANVLTF

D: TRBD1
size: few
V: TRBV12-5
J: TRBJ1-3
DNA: TGTGCTAGTGGTACCGGGACAGGGCCGGTAGCTGGAAACACCATATATTTT
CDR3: CASGTGTGPVAGNTIYF

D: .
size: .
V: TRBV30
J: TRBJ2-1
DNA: TGTGCCTGGAGTGTAAGTTCAGGACCCTACAATGAGCAGTTCTTC
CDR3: CAWSVSSGPYNEQFF

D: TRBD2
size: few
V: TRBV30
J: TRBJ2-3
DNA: TGTGCCTGGAGTGGGGGGACTAGTACGACAGATACGCAGTATTTT
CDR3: CAWSGGTSTTDTQYF

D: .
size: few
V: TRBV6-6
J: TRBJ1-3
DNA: TGTGCCAGCATAGGCGCGGGTGGCAACACCATATATTTT
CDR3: CASIGAGGNTIYF

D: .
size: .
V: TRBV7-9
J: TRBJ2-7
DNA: TGTGCCAGCAGCCAAAAGGCGGTGGTTCGGGACGGATCCTACGAGCAGTACTTC
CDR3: CASSQKAVVRDGSYEQYF

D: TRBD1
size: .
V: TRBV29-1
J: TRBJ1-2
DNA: TGCAGCGTTGATCGGACAGGGTATGGCTACACCTTC
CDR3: CSVDRTGYGYTF

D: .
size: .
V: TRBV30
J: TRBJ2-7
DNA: TGTGCCTGGAGTAGGTCGGGTGCCTTCCAGTACTTC
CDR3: CAWSRSGAFQYF

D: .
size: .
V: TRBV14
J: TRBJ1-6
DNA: TGTGCCAGCAGCCAGGGTACTCTTTCACCCCTCCACTTT
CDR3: CASSQGTLSPLHF

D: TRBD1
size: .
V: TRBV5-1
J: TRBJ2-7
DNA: TGCGCCAGCAGCTGGGGCCCGACAGGGGGCTACGAGCAGTACTTC
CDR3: CASSWGPTGGYEQYF

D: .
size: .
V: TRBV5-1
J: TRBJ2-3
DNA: TGCGCCAGCAGCGTGGACGGCACAGTCACAGATACGCAGTATTTT
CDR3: CASSVDGTVTDTQYF

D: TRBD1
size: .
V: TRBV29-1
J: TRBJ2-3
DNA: TGCAGCGTTGGACAGGGTCTAACAGATACGCAGTATTTT
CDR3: CSVGQGLTDTQYF

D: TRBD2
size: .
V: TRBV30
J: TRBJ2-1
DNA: TGTGCCTGGAGGGGACTAGCGGGAGACTACAATGAGCAGTTCTTC
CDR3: CAWRGLAGDYNEQFF

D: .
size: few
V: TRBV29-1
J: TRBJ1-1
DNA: TGCAGCCTTTCTCCGATGATGAACACTGAAGCTTTCTTT
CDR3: CSLSPMMNTEAFF

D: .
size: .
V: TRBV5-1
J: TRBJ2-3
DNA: TGCGCCAGCAGCTCCGGGGCAGGCAGACCAGATACGCAGTATTTT
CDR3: CASSSGAGRPDTQYF

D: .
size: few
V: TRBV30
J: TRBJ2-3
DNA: TGTGCCTGGAGAGGCAGCCATACGCAGTATTTT
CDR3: CAWRGSHTQYF

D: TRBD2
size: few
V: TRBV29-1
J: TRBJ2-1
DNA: TGCAGCGTTGAGAAGATGACGGGAGCGGGGGGATTCAATGAGCAGTTCTTC
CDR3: CSVEKMTGAGGFNEQFF

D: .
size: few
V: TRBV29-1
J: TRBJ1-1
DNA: TGCAGCGTCCGTGGTGGATCGAACACTGAAGCTTTCTTT
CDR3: CSVRGGSNTEAFF

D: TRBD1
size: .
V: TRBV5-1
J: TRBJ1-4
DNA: TGCGCCAGCAGCTCTGGACAGGGAACCGAAAAACTGTTTTTT
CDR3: CASSSGQGTEKLFF

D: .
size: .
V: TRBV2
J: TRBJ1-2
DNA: TGTGCCAGCAGCGAGGGGGGGTACTATGGCTACACCTTC
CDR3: CASSEGGYYGYTF

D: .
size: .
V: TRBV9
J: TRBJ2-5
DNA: TGTGCCAGCAGCGGTAGGGGGACCTTTTGGGAGACCCAGTACTTC
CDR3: CASSGRGTFWETQYF

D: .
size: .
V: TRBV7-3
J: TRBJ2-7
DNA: TGTGCCAGCAGCTTAACGAGAGCCGCTGAGCAGTACTTC
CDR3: CASSLTRAAEQYF

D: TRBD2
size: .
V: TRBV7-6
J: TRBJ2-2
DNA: TGTGCCAGCAGCCCATATCGTCCTAGCGGGATCACCGGGGAGCTGTTTTTT
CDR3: CASSPYRPSGITGELFF

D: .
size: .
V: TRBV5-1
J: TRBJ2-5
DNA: TGCGCCAGCAGCCTGTGGGGGGATCAAGAGACCCAGTACTTC
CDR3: CASSLWGDQETQYF

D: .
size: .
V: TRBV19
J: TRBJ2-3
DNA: TGTGCCAGTAGTATCGAGGGGACGGGGGCAGATACGCAGTATTTT
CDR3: CASSIEGTGADTQYF

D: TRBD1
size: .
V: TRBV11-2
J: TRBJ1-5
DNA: TGTGCCAGCAGCCCCTCAGTAGGGGGCCAGCCCCAGCATTTT
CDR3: CASSPSVGGQPQHF

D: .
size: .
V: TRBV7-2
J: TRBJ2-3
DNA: TGTGCCAGCAGCTTTGGACAGCTCACAGATACGCAGTATTTT
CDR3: CASSFGQLTDTQYF

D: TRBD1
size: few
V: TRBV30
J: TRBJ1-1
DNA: TGTGCCTGGATAGTGGGACAGGGTGACACTGAAGCTTTCTTT
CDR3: CAWIVGQGDTEAFF

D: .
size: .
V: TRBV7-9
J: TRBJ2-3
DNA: TGTGCCAGCAGCTTATCTCCAGGAAGGAACAGCACAGATACGCAGTATTTT
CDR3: CASSLSPGRNSTDTQYF

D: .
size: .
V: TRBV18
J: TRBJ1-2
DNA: TGTGCCAGCTCACCAGAGGGGAACTATGGCTACACCTTC
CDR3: CASSPEGNYGYTF

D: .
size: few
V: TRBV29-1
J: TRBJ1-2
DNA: TGCAGCGGCTCGGGGAACTATGGCTACACCTTC
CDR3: CSGSGNYGYTF

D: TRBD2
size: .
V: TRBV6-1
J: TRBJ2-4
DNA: TGTGCCAGCAGTGACCCCCGCGGGAGTGCTGCCAAAAACATTCAGTACTTC
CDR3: CASSDPRGSAAKNIQYF

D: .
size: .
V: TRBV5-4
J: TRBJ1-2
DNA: TGTGCCAGCAGCTGGCCTGGGGACTCCTTGGGCTACACCTTC
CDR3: CASSWPGDSLGYTF

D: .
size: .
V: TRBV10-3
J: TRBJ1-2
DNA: TGTGCCATCAGCGAGAAAAAACAGGTTGAGAGCTACACCTTC
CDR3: CAISEKKQVESYTF

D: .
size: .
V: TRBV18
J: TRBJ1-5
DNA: TGTGCCAGCTCACCACCGGGGGGCAATCAGCCCCAGCATTTT
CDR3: CASSPPGGNQPQHF

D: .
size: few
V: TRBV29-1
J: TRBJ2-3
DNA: TGCAGCGTTTCGGAGGGGTCTAGCACAGATACGCAGTATTTT
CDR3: CSVSEGSSTDTQYF

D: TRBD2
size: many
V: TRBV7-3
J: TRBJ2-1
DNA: TGTGCCAGCAGCTTAGATAGCGGGAGGTACAATGAGCAGTTCTTC
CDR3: CASSLDSGRYNEQFF

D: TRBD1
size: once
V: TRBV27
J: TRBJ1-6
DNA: TGTGCCAGCAGTTTAGGACAGGGATTCTATAATTCACCCCTCCACTTT
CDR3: CASSLGQGFYNSPLHF